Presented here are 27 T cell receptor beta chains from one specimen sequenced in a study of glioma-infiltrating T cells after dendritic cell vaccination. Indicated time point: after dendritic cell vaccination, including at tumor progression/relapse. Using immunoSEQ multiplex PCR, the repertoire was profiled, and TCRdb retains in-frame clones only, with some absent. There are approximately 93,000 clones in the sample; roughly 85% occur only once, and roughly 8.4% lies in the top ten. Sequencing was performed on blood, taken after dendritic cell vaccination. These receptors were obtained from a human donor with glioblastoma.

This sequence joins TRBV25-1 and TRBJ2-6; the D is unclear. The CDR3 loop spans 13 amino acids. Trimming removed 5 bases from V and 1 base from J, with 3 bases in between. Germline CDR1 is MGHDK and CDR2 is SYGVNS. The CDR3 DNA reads TGTGCCAGCAGTTCGTCTGGGGCCAACGTCCTGACTTTC. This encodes CASSSSGANVLTF.

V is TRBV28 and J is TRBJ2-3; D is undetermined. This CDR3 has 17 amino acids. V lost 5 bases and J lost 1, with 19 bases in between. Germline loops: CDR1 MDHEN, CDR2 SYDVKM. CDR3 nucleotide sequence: TGTGCCAGCAGTGAGATCGTCCCCGGGTTGGGCACAGATACGCAGTATTTT. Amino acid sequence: CASSEIVPGLGTDTQYF.

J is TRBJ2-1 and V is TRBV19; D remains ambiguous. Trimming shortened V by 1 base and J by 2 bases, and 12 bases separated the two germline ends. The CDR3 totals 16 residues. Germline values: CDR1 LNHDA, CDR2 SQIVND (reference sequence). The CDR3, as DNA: TGTGCCAGTAGTATAGCCCCCGAGATCGCCTACAATGAGCAGTTCTTC. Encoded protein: CASSIAPEIAYNEQFF.

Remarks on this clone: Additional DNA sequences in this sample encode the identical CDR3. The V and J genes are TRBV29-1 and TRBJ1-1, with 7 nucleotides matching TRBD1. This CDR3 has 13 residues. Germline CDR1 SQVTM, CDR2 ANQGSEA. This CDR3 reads CRSGGTVNTEAFF. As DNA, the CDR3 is TGCAGGTCGGGGGGGACAGTGAACACTGAAGCTTTCTTT.

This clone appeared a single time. Written as DNA, the CDR3 is TGTGCCACCAGCAGTCGGGGACAGGGGGTCTACGAGCAGTACTTC. This gives the protein CATSSRGQGVYEQYF. The chain employs TRBV15 and TRBJ2-7; 11 bases are a match to TRBD1. Germline CDR1 is LNHNV and CDR2 is YYDKDF (reference sequence). V was clipped by 3 bases and J by 3 bases; unmatched bases: 4. The CDR3 extends over 15 amino acids. Full variable domain (remainder filled in from reference TRBV15 and TRBJ2-7): DAMVIQNPRYQVTQFGKPVTLSCSQTLNHNVMYWYQQKSSQAPKLLFHYYDKDFNNEADTPDNFQSRRPNTSFCFLDIRSPGLGDTAMYLCATSSRGQGVYEQYFGPGTRLTVT.

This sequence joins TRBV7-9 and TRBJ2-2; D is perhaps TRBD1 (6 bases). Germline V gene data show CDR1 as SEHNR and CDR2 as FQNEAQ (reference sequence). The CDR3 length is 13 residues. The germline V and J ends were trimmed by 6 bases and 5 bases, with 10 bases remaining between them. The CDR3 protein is CASRHRETGELFF. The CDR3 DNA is TGTGCCAGCAGACACAGGGAGACCGGGGAGCTGTTTTTT.

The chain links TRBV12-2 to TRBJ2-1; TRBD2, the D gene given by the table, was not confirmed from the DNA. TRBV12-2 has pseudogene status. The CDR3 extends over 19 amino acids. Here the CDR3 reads CASRYAAGGPRIFYNEQFF. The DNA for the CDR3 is TGTGCAAGTCGCTACGCAGCGGGGGGGCCCCGAATTTTTTACAATGAGCAGTTCTTC.

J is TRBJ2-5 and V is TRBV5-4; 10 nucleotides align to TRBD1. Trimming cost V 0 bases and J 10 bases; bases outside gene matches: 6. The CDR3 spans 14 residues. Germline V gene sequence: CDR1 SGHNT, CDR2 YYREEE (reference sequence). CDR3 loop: CASSLGQGALIQYF. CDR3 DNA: TGTGCCAGCAGCTTGGGACAGGGGGCGCTGATCCAGTACTTC.

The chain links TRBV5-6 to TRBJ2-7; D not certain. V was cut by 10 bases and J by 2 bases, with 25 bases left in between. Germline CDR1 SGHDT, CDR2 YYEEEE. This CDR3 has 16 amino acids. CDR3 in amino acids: CASSLFLWNGAYEQYF. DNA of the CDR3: TGTGCCTCTTCACTATTCCTGTGGAATGGTGCCTACGAGCAGTACTTC.

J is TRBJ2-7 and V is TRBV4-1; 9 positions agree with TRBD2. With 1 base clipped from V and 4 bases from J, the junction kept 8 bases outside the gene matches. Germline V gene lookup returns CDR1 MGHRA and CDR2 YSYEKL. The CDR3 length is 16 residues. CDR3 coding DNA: TGCGCCAGCAGCCAAGTACCGGGACTAGCATCTTACGAGCAGTACTTC. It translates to CASSQVPGLASYEQYF.

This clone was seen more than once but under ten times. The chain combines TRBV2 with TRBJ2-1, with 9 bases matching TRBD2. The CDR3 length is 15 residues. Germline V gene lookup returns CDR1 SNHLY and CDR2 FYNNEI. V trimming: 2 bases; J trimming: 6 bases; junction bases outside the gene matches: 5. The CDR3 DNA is TGTGCCAGCAGTGAACTTGGCGGGGGGGGCAATGAGCAGTTCTTC. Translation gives CASSELGGGGNEQFF.

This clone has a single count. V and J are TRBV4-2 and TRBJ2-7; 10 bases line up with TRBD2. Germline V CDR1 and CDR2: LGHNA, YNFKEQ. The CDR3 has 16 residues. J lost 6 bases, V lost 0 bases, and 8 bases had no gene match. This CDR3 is CASSQDVGLAGVEQYF. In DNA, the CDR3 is TGTGCCAGCAGCCAAGACGTGGGGCTAGCGGGAGTCGAGCAGTACTTC.

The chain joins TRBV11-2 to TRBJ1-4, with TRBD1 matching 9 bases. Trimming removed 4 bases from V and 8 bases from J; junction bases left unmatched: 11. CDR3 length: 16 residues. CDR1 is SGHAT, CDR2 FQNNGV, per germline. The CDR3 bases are TGTGCCAGCAGCTCCCCTGCCGGACAGGGGCACGAAAAACTGTTTTTT. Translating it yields CASSSPAGQGHEKLFF.

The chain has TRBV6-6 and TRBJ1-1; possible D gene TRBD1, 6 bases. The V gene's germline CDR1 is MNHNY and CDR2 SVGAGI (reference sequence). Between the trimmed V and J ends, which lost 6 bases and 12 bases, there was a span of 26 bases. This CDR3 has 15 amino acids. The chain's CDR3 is CASRDTRTADPDPFF. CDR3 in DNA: TGTGCCAGCAGGGACACAAGGACAGCGGATCCCGACCCTTTCTTT.

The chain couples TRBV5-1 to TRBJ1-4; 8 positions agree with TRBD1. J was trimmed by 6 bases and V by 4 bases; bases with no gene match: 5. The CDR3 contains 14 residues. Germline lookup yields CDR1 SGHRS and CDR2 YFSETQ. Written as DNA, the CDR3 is TGCGCCAGCAGCCAGGACAGGGTTCATGAAAAACTGTTTTTT. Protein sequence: CASSQDRVHEKLFF.

CDR3 in DNA: TGTGCCTGGAGTGAAGGCGGGAGGGCAAATATGGCCAAAAACATTCAGTACTTC. Its protein is CAWSEGGRANMAKNIQYF. The V call is TRBV30, the J call TRBJ2-4; TRBD2 aligns across 9 bases. Germline lookup yields CDR1 GTSNPN and CDR2 SVGIG (reference sequence). The CDR3 consists of 18 residues. V was clipped by 1 base and J by 1 base; unmatched bases: 11.

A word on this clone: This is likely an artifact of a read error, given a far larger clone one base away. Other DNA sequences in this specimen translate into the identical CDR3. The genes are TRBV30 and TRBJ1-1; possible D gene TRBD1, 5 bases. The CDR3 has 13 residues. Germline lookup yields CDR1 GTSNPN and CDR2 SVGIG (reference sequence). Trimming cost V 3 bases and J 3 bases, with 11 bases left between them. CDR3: CAWSVTGDTEAFF. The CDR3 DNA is TGTGCCTGGAGCGTAACGGGGGACACTGAAGCTTTCTTT.

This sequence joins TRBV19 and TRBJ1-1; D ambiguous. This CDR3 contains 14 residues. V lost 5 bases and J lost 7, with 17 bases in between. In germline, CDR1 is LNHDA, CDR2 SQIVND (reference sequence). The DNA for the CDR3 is TGTGCCAGTAGTTCCAGGCGCGGGCAGTATGAAGCTTTCTTT. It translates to CASSSRRGQYEAFF.

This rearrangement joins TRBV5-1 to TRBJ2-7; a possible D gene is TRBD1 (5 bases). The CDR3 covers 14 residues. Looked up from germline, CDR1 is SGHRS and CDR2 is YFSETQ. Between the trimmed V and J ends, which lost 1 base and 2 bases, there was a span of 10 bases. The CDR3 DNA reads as TGCGCCAGCAGCTTGCAGACAGAAGCCTACGAGCAGTACTTC. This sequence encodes CASSLQTEAYEQYF.

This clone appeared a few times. The CDR3 sequence: CASSYLRENEQYF. The CDR3 bases are TGTGCCAGCAGTTACTTACGGGAGAACGAGCAGTACTTC. The chain couples TRBV6-6 to TRBJ2-7; tentative D call: TRBD2 (6 bases). This CDR3 has 13 amino acids. V lost 1 base, J lost 5 bases, and 9 bases lay in between. Germline CDR1 and CDR2: MNHNY and SVGAGI (reference sequence).

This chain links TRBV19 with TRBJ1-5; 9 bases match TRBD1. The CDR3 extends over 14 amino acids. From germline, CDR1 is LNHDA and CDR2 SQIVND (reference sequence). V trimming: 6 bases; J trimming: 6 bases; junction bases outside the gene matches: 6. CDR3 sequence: CASSPGQGIQPQHF. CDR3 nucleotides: TGTGCCAGTAGCCCGGGACAGGGTATTCAGCCCCAGCATTTT.

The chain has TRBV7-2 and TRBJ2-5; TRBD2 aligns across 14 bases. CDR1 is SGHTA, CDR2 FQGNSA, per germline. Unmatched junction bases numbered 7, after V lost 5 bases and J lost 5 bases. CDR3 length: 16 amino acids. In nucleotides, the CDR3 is TGTGCCAGCAGCCCCGGGACTAGCGGGAGCCCGGAGACCCAGTACTTC. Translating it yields CASSPGTSGSPETQYF. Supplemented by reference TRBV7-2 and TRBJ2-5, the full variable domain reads GAGVSQSPSNKVTEKGKDVELRCDPISGHTALYWYRQSLGQGLEFLIYFQGNSAPDKSGLPSDRFSAERTGGSVSTLTIQRTQQEDSAVYLCASSPGTSGSPETQYFGPGTRLLVL.

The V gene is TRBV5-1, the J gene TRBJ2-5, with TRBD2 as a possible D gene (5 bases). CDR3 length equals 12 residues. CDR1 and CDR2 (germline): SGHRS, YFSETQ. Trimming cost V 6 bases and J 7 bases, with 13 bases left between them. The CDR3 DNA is TGCGCCAGCAAGGAAACTGGAGGGACCCAGTACTTC. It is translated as CASKETGGTQYF.

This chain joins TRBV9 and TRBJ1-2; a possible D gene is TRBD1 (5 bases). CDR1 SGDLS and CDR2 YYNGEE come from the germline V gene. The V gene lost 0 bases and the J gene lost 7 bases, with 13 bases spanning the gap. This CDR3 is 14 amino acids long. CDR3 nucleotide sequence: TGTGCCAGCAGCGTAGGGCAGATGGGGGGTGGCTACACCTTC. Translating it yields CASSVGQMGGGYTF.

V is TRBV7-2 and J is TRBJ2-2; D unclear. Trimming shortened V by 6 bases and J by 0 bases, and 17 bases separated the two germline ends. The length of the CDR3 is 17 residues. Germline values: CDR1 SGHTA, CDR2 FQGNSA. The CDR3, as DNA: TGTGCCAGCAGTCCAACCTTTAACAACGCGAACACCGGGGAGCTGTTTTTT. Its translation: CASSPTFNNANTGELFF.

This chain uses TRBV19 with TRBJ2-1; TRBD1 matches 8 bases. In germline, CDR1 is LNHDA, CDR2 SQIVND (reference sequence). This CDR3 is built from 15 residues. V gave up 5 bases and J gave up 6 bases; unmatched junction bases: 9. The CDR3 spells CASSLDRGSTNEQFF. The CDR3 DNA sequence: TGTGCCAGTAGTCTCGACAGGGGAAGTACCAATGAGCAGTTCTTC.

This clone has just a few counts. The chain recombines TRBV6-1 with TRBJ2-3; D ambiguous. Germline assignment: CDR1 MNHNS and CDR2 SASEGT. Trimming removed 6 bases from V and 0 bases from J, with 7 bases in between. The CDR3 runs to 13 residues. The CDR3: CASSTQSTDTQYF. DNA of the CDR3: TGTGCCAGCAGCACACAGAGCACAGATACGCAGTATTTT.